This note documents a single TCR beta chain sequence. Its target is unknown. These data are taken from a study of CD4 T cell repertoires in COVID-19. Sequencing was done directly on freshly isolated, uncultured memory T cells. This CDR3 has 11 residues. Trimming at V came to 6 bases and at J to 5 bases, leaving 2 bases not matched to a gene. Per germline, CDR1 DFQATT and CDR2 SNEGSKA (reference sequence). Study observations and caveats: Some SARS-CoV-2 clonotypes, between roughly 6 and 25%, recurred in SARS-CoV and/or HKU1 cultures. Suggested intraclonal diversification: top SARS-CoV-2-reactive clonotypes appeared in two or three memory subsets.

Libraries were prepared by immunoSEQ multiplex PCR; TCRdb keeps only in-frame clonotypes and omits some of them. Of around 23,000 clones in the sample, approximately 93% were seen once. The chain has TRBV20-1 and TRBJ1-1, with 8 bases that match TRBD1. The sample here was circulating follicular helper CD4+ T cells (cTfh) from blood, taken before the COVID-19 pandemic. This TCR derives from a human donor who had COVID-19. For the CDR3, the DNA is TGCAGTGCCCGACAGGGGACTGAAGCTTTCTTT. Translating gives CSARQGTEAFF.